This T cell receptor (beta chain) appears in the sequencing data of a study of blood T cell repertoires in COVID-19. Across the study: PBMCs, B-cell-depleted T cells, or T cells provided the cDNA or gDNA that made up the material.

This clone was observed a few times. Enrollees, roughly 18 to 89 years old, lived in roughly 24 US areas. During the 2 weeks before they entered the study, exposed participants had met someone with a PCR-confirmed or clinician-diagnosed COVID-19 case. This table comes from immunoSEQ multiplex PCR, and its TCRdb copy is limited to in-frame clones, with some not included. This sample has roughly 400,000 clones, with roughly 84% found just once. Sequencing was performed on PBMCs or T cells enriched from blood (not recorded which). The sequence was collected from a woman aged 18-29 years who had been exposed to COVID-19.

Here the CDR3 reads CASPGTAGQGNKVNTEAFF. In nucleotides, the CDR3 is TGTGCCAGCCCAGGCACGGCGGGACAGGGGAATAAGGTGAACACTGAAGCTTTCTTT. The rearrangement links TRBV5-8 to TRBJ1-1; 10 nucleotides align to TRBD1. There are 19 residues in the CDR3. Germline V lookup: CDR1 SGHTS, CDR2 YDEGEE. The J segment lost 0 bases and the V segment lost 7 bases, leaving 18 bases of the junction unmatched.